This T cell receptor beta chain appears in the sequencing data of a study of CD8 T cells in Susac syndrome. TEMRA cells were enriched by FACS, and CD4+ and CD8+ T cells were negatively isolated. The germline gives CDR1 SGDLS, CDR2 YYNGEE. Trimming removed 0 bases from V and 5 bases from J; junction bases left unmatched: 10. The CDR3 has 16 residues. RNA totalling roughly 0.45 to 1 ug underwent reverse transcription with random hexamers. Amplification of TCR beta CDR3 used immunoSEQ multiplex PCR across 54 Vbeta and 13 Jbeta. TCRdb reprocessed the immunoSEQ multiplex PCR reads with MiXCR, giving one entry per CDR3 protein. This sample has more than 150,000 distinct CDR3 sequences; around 95% occur once, and the top ten carry over 0.12%.

J is TRBJ2-5 and V is TRBV9; 7 nucleotides line up with TRBD1. Source material: CD8+ T cells from PBMCs. This TCR derives from a human donor with multiple sclerosis. The CDR3 sequence: CASSVARDRGLETQYF. The CDR3 DNA reads as TGTGCCAGCAGCGTAGCTCGGGACAGAGGATTGGAGACCCAGTACTTC. The full variable domain, its missing parts supplied by reference TRBV9 and TRBJ2-5, is DSGVTQTPKHLITATGQRVTLRCSPRSGDLSVYWYQQSLDQGLQFLIQYYNGEERAKGNILERFSAQQFPDLHSELNLSSLELGDSALYFCASSVARDRGLETQYFGPGTRLLVL.